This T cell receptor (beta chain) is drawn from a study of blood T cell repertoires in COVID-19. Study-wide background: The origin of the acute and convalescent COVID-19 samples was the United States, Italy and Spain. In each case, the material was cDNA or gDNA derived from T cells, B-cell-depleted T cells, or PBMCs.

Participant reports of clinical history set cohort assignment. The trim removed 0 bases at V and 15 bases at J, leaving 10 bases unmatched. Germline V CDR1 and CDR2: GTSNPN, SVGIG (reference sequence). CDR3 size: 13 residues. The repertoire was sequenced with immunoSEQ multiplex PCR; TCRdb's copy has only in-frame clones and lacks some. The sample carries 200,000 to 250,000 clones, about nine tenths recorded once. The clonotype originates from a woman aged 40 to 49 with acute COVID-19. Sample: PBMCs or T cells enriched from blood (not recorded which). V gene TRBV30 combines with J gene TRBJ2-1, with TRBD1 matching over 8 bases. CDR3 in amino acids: CAWSVQWGQETFF. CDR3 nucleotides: TGTGCCTGGAGTGTACAATGGGGACAGGAGACGTTCTTC.